Below are 24 T cell receptor beta chains sequenced from a single sample in a study of T-cell reconstitution after alpha-beta-depleted transplantation in children. Preparation of the TCRbeta library used unique molecular identifiers. One entry per CDR3 protein results from TCRdb running MiXCR on the PCR reads. The sample includes fewer than 120,000 distinct CDR3 sequences, about a tenth of them seen just once. The sequenced sample was PBMCs from the stem cell graft donor, obtained from the stem cell graft. The origin of the receptors is a human donor who donated a stem cell graft to a child with acute lymphoblastic leukemia.

This clonotype occurred many times. This rearrangement joins TRBV7-2 to TRBJ2-3; 7 bases align to TRBD2. Per germline, CDR1 SGHTA and CDR2 FQGNSA. With V trimmed by 5 bases and J by 4 bases, 6 bases remained unmatched. CDR3 length: 14 residues. The CDR3 coding sequence is TGTGCCAGCAGCCGGTGGGAGGGCTCAGATACGCAGTATTTT. Amino acids: CASSRWEGSDTQYF.

This clonotype was seen repeatedly, ten times or more. The J gene is TRBJ1-1, the V gene TRBV4-3; 10 bases are shared with TRBD1. Trimming at V came to 3 bases and at J to 5 bases, leaving 15 bases not matched to a gene. The CDR3 loop spans 18 amino acids. Germline V gene data show CDR1 as LGHNA and CDR2 as YSLEER. The CDR3 reads CASSHDRSGQGEETEAFF. The CDR3 region has the DNA TGCGCCAGCAGCCATGACCGTAGCGGACAGGGGGAGGAGACTGAAGCTTTCTTT.

This clonotype was seen ten or more times. The chain couples TRBV6-2 or TRBV6-3 to TRBJ2-5; D might be TRBD1 (5 bases). The V end lost 7 bases, the J end lost 5 bases, and 17 bases lay between the germline ends. Per the germline V gene, CDR1 is MNHEY and CDR2 is SVGEGT. The CDR3 length is 14 residues. CDR3 bases: TGTGCCAGCACCCCCGACAAGTCAGGGGAGACCCAGTACTTC. Its protein product is CASTPDKSGETQYF.

This clonotype was counted at least ten times. The CDR3 bases are TGTGCCAGCAGCCCCGGGACTAGCGGATTGGGGTGGTACGAGCAGTACTTC. It encodes CASSPGTSGLGWYEQYF. The genes are TRBV7-9 and TRBJ2-7; TRBD2 matches 11 bases. The trim removed 5 bases at V and 4 bases at J, leaving 13 bases unmatched. Germline lookup yields CDR1 SEHNR and CDR2 FQNEAQ (reference sequence). The CDR3 runs to 17 residues.

The table lists this clonotype with many counts. V is TRBV7-4 and J is TRBJ2-7, with 13 bases that match TRBD2. Germline loops: CDR1 SGHVT, CDR2 SQSDAQ. The CDR3 has 15 amino acids. Germline trimming cut 4 bases from V and 0 bases from J; bases unmatched to any gene: 0. This CDR3 reads CASSWTSGSSYEQYF. DNA for the CDR3: TGTGCCAGCAGCTGGACTAGCGGGAGCTCCTACGAGCAGTACTTC.

This clonotype has ten or more counts. The chain combines TRBV19 with TRBJ1-5; the match to TRBD1 covers 7 bases. Germline lookup yields CDR1 LNHDA and CDR2 SQIVND (reference sequence). This CDR3 comprises 15 residues. With 7 bases clipped from V and 2 bases from J, the junction kept 8 bases outside the gene matches. CDR3 coding DNA: TGTGCCAGTATGAGACAGGGAACGGGCAATCAGCCCCAGCATTTT. Residues: CASMRQGTGNQPQHF.

The chain couples TRBV10-1 to TRBJ2-7; 9 nucleotides match TRBD1. The length of the CDR3 is 15 residues. Germline CDR1 WNHNN, CDR2 SYGVQD (reference sequence). J was trimmed by 0 bases and V by 4 bases; bases with no gene match: 4. The CDR3, as DNA: TGCGCCAGCAGTGGTGGGACAGGGAACTCCTACGAGCAGTACTTC. Its protein product is CASSGGTGNSYEQYF.

The sample holds many counts of this clonotype. V and J are TRBV12-3 or TRBV12-4 and TRBJ1-2; D gene uncertain. This CDR3 has 11 amino acids. Trimming took off 3 bases at V and 1 base at J, with 0 bases between the two ends. The CDR3 DNA reads as TGTGCCAGCAGTTTTAACTATGGCTACACCTTC. Translating gives CASSFNYGYTF.

This clonotype was observed many times. The chain couples TRBV28 to TRBJ2-1; 7 bases align to TRBD1. Trimming cost V 1 base and J 4 bases; bases outside gene matches: 4. Germline values: CDR1 MDHEN, CDR2 SYDVKM. CDR3 length equals 15 residues. The CDR3 reads CASSLLGGGYNEQFF. CDR3 DNA: TGTGCCAGCAGTTTATTAGGGGGCGGATACAATGAGCAGTTCTTC. The whole variable domain, filled in from reference TRBV28 and TRBJ2-1, reads DVKVTQSSRYLVKRTGEKVFLECVQDMDHENMFWYRQDPGLGLRLIYFSYDVKMKEKGDIPEGYSVSREKKERFSLILESASTNQTSMYLCASSLLGGGYNEQFFGPGTRLTVL.

This clonotype was recorded a few times. The chain links TRBV27 to TRBJ2-2; no firm D call. Germline V CDR1 and CDR2: MNHEY, SMNVEV (reference sequence). CDR3 size: 12 residues. Trimming shortened V by 6 bases and J by 5 bases, and 7 bases separated the two germline ends. The CDR3 region has the DNA TGTGCCAGCAGGACGGAGACCGGGGAGCTGTTTTTT. Its protein product is CASRTETGELFF.

There are many counts of this clonotype. The J gene is TRBJ2-3, the V gene TRBV5-6; D not certain. The CDR3 contains 13 residues. Germline-derived CDR1 and CDR2 are SGHDT and YYEEEE. Trimming stripped 4 bases from V and 2 bases from J, with 8 bases between. The CDR3 sequence is CASSAQSTDTQYF. The CDR3 DNA follows: TGTGCCAGCAGCGCCCAGTCCACAGATACGCAGTATTTT.

This clonotype has a count of ten or more. The rearrangement joins TRBV18 to TRBJ2-5; no clear D gene. From germline, CDR1 is KGHSH and CDR2 LQKENI. V shed 3 bases and J shed 5 bases, with 13 bases lying between them. The CDR3 runs to 14 residues. The CDR3 sequence: CASSPPADRETQYF. CDR3 bases: TGTGCCAGCTCACCCCCGGCGGACCGGGAGACCCAGTACTTC. Using reference TRBV18 and TRBJ2-5 for the parts outside the CDR3, the full variable domain is NAGVMQNPRHLVRRRGQEARLRCSPMKGHSHVYWYRQLPEEGLKFMVYLQKENIIDESGMPKERFSAEFPKEGPSILRIQQVVRGDSAAYFCASSPPADRETQYFGPGTRLLVL.

This clonotype was recorded at least ten times. In DNA, the CDR3 is TGTGCCAGCAGTTACGGACTAGCGGCCTACGAGCAGTACTTC. Protein sequence: CASSYGLAAYEQYF. V is TRBV6-5 and J is TRBJ2-7; 10 nucleotides match TRBD2. The germline V gene has CDR1 MNHEY and CDR2 SVGAGI. This CDR3 has 14 residues. The V gene end was trimmed by 2 bases and the J gene end by 2 bases; junction bases not matched to a gene: 0.

This clonotype was recorded many times. This chain joins TRBV6-2 or TRBV6-3 and TRBJ2-7, with D possibly being TRBD1 or TRBD2 (5 bases each). The CDR3 is made up of 14 amino acids. V was cut by 7 bases and J by 2 bases, with 15 bases left in between. Germline CDR1 MNHEY, CDR2 SVGEGT. The CDR3 nucleotides read TGTGCCAGCATCCGGGACCTCGTACCCTACGAGCAGTACTTC. The encoded protein is CASIRDLVPYEQYF.

This clonotype was detected many times. The chain has TRBV21-1 and TRBJ2-1; the table gives TRBD2 as D, unverified against the DNA. TRBV21-1 is described as a pseudogene. The CDR3 runs 20 residues. CDR3: CASSEGGTSGLASSYNEQFF. As DNA, the CDR3 is TGTGCCAGCTCCGAAGGAGGGACTAGCGGCCTTGCGAGCTCCTACAATGAGCAGTTCTTC.

This clonotype was seen repeatedly, ten times or more. The chain couples TRBV12-3 or TRBV12-4 to TRBJ1-1, with 8 bases matching TRBD1. This CDR3 is built from 15 residues. Trimming removed 6 bases from V and 3 bases from J; junction bases left unmatched: 9. The CDR3 is CASSPGGARDTEAFF. The CDR3 nucleotides are TGTGCCAGCAGCCCAGGGGGCGCGAGGGACACTGAAGCTTTCTTT.

Sample share makes this clonotype medium-sized. The V and J genes are TRBV20-1 and TRBJ2-1, with D possibly matching TRBD1 (6 bases). CDR1 DFQATT and CDR2 SNEGSKA come from the germline V gene (reference sequence). V lost 2 bases, J lost 6 bases, and 20 bases lay in between. The CDR3 sequence is 16 residues long. DNA for the CDR3: TGCAGTGCTAGAAACACCCGGGACACCAGAGGCAATGAGCAGTTCTTC. It codes for CSARNTRDTRGNEQFF.

This clonotype was recorded at least ten times. This chain links TRBV7-8 with TRBJ2-6, with TRBD2 identical over 7 bases. Germline V lookup: CDR1 SGHVS, CDR2 FQNEAQ. After removal of 0 bases from V and 2 bases from J, the junction contained 10 bases not matched to a gene. The length of the CDR3 is 19 residues. The chain's CDR3 is CASSLAASGSLTGANVLTF. The CDR3 DNA follows: TGTGCCAGCAGCTTAGCAGCTAGCGGCAGTCTTACTGGGGCCAACGTCCTGACTTTC. Based on the CDR3 plus reference TRBV7-8 and TRBJ2-6, the full variable domain is GAGVSQSPRYKVAKRGQDVALRCDPISGHVSLFWYQQALGQGPEFLTYFQNEAQLDKSGLPSDRFFAERPEGSVSTLKIQRTQQEDSAVYLCASSLAASGSLTGANVLTFGAGSRLTVL.

This clonotype was seen at least ten times. The V gene is TRBV10-3, the J gene TRBJ1-5; 9 bases are shared with TRBD1. Germline lookup yields CDR1 ENHRY and CDR2 SYGVKD. Trimming cost V 4 bases and J 10 bases; bases outside gene matches: 8. The CDR3 totals 14 residues. CDR3 loop: CAISGGGQGRPQHF. CDR3 nucleotides: TGTGCCATCAGTGGCGGCGGACAGGGGCGTCCCCAGCATTTT.

There are many counts of this clonotype. The J gene is TRBJ2-2, the V gene TRBV18; D is unresolved. CDR1 is KGHSH, CDR2 LQKENI, per germline. The V gene lost 8 bases and the J gene lost 0 bases, with 13 bases spanning the gap. The CDR3 runs 15 residues. The CDR3 spells CASGLASANTGELFF. The CDR3 coding sequence is TGTGCCAGCGGTCTGGCGTCCGCGAACACCGGGGAGCTGTTTTTT.

This clonotype was recorded many times. The genes are TRBV12-3 or TRBV12-4 and TRBJ2-1, with D possibly being TRBD2 (5 bases). The CDR3 consists of 17 residues. V lost 6 bases, J lost 0 bases, and 18 bases lay in between. DNA for the CDR3: TGTGCCAGCAGCTACTTCTATCTAGCAGGCTCCTACAATGAGCAGTTCTTC. Its protein product is CASSYFYLAGSYNEQFF.

The table lists this clonotype with many counts. The chain employs TRBV27 and TRBJ2-1, with D uncertain. Germline assignment: CDR1 MNHEY and CDR2 SMNVEV (reference sequence). This CDR3 is built from 14 residues. Trimming stripped 2 bases from V and 0 bases from J, with 5 bases between. The CDR3 protein is CASSLRSSYNEQFF. DNA of the CDR3: TGTGCCAGCAGTTTAAGGAGCTCCTACAATGAGCAGTTCTTC.

Ten or more counts support this clonotype. The genes are TRBV7-2 and TRBJ1-5, with D uncertain. Germline values: CDR1 SGHTA, CDR2 FQGNSA. CDR3 size: 13 residues. This chain's CDR3 is CACGEGSNQPQHF. DNA for the CDR3: TGTGCTTGTGGTGAGGGTAGCAATCAGCCCCAGCATTTT. The whole variable domain, filled in from reference TRBV7-2 and TRBJ1-5, reads GAGVSQSPSNKVTEKGKDVELRCDPISGHTALYWYRQSLGQGLEFLIYFQGNSAPDKSGLPSDRFSAERTGGSVSTLTIQRTQQEDSAVYLCACGEGSNQPQHFGDGTRLSIL.

This clonotype has at least ten counts. The chain is built from TRBV7-9 and TRBJ2-7, with unresolved D. CDR3 length equals 12 residues. Trimming took off 5 bases at V and 7 bases at J, with 12 bases between the two ends. From germline, CDR1 is SEHNR and CDR2 FQNEAQ (reference sequence). This CDR3 reads CASSPRLGEQYF. In nucleotides, the CDR3 is TGTGCCAGCAGCCCACGTTTGGGGGAGCAGTACTTC.